The rows below give T cell receptor beta chains drawn from one sample of a study of T cell responses to AZD1222 COVID-19 vaccine. The table came from immunoSEQ multiplex PCR; TCRdb's copy has only in-frame clones and leaves some out. The table has approximately 190,000 clones, 90% to 95% seen once. The source material was peripheral blood, sampled on day 0 of AZD1222 vaccination. These receptors were obtained from an adult in good health. The CDR3 runs from the conserved cysteine through the conserved F or W. Each record gives: D gene, J gene, clone size, V gene, CDR3 protein, CDR3 DNA. D genes are given only for firm matches. Only part of the rows carry a size: once, few, many, or a class if the clone is expanded.

NA TRBJ2-7 few TRBV5-6 CASSLDTAYEQYF TGTGCCAGCAGCTTGGATACAGCTTACGAGCAGTACTTC
NA TRBJ1-5 NA TRBV7-2 CASSLGVTLNQPQHF TGTGCCAGCAGCTTAGGGGTGACACTCAATCAGCCCCAGCATTTT
NA TRBJ1-1 once TRBV5-1 CASSRGAAEAFF TGCGCCAGCAGCCGGGGGGCGGCTGAAGCTTTCTTT
NA TRBJ1-5 NA TRBV9 CASSVGEGRPGQPQHF TGTGCCAGCAGCGTAGGGGAGGGGCGCCCCGGTCAGCCCCAGCATTTT
NA TRBJ1-1 NA TRBV18 CASSPPLRQGLGKAFF TGTGCCAGCTCACCCCCTTTGAGACAAGGCTTGGGAAAAGCTTTCTTT
NA TRBJ2-2 NA TRBV24-1 CATSDHRLPNTGELFF TGTGCCACCAGTGACCATCGACTGCCGAACACCGGGGAGCTGTTTTTT
TRBD1 TRBJ2-5 NA TRBV11-2 CASSSGQGETQYF TGTGCCAGCAGCTCGGGACAGGGGGAGACCCAGTACTTC
TRBD2 TRBJ2-1 NA TRBV9 CASSVVSGSSYNEQFF TGTGCCAGCAGCGTAGTGAGCGGGAGCTCCTACAATGAGCAGTTCTTC
TRBD1 TRBJ2-7 NA TRBV7-9 CASSFSGQVYEQYF TGTGCCAGCAGCTTCTCGGGACAGGTTTACGAGCAGTACTTC
NA TRBJ2-3 NA TRBV6-4 CASREGARSDTQYF TGTGCCAGCAGGGAAGGAGCACGATCAGATACGCAGTATTTT
NA TRBJ1-2 NA TRBV7-2 CASSLNSYYGYTF TGTGCCAGCAGCTTAAACAGTTACTATGGCTACACCTTC
NA TRBJ1-4 NA TRBV3-1/TRBV3-2 CASSQDQGTEKLFF TGTGCCAGCAGCCAAGATCAGGGGACTGAAAAACTGTTTTTT
NA TRBJ2-6 NA TRBV27 CASSTGGANVLTF TGTGCCAGCAGTACCGGGGGGGCCAACGTCCTGACTTTC
TRBD2 TRBJ2-1 once TRBV20-1 CSARGLAAYNEQFF TGCAGTGCTCGTGGACTAGCGGCTTACAATGAGCAGTTCTTC
NA TRBJ1-2 NA TRBV5-1 CASSLGTTMDGYTF TGCGCCAGCAGCTTGGGGACCACCATGGATGGCTACACCTTC
NA TRBJ2-1 NA TRBV11-3 CASSSSDPSSYNEQFF TGTGCCAGCAGCTCCTCCGACCCGAGCTCCTACAATGAGCAGTTCTTC
NA TRBJ1-6 NA TRBV4-1 CASSQPARGVRVFHF TGCGCCAGCAGCCAACCTGCTCGGGGGGTCCGGGTCTTCCACTTT
NA TRBJ1-6 NA TRBV6-2/TRBV6-3 CASSSKASSYNSPLHF TGTGCCAGCAGTTCAAAGGCGAGCTCCTATAATTCACCCCTCCACTTT
NA TRBJ2-3 NA TRBV18 CASSPPYTDTQYF TGTGCCAGCTCACCACCTTACACAGATACGCAGTATTTT
NA TRBJ2-7 NA TRBV18 CASSATGVVRQYF TGTGCCAGCTCCGCGACCGGGGTTGTAAGGCAGTACTTC
NA TRBJ2-2 NA TRBV6-5 CASRTDGELFF TGTGCCAGCAGAACGGACGGGGAGCTGTTTTTT
NA TRBJ1-6 NA TRBV12-3/TRBV12-4 CASSFTVSPLHF TGTGCCAGCAGTTTTACAGTGTCACCCCTCCACTTT
TRBD2 TRBJ2-7 NA TRBV9 CASSVDLAGVREQYF TGTGCCAGCAGCGTAGACCTAGCGGGAGTTCGCGAGCAGTACTTC
NA TRBJ1-1 NA TRBV30 CAWSGSPWERTEAFF TGTGCCTGGAGCGGGTCCCCATGGGAAAGGACTGAAGCTTTCTTT
TRBD1 TRBJ1-3 once TRBV19 CASTEQGRAGNTIYF TGTGCCAGTACCGAACAGGGGAGAGCTGGAAACACCATATATTTT
TRBD2 TRBJ2-1 NA TRBV5-1 CASSSTRTSGYNEQFF TGCGCCAGCAGCTCGACCCGGACTAGCGGATACAATGAGCAGTTCTTC
NA TRBJ1-1 NA TRBV30 CAWSPIMNTEAFF TGTGCCTGGAGTCCAATTATGAACACTGAAGCTTTCTTT
TRBD2 TRBJ2-5 once TRBV9 CASSVSPGGLGETQYF TGTGCCAGCAGCGTTTCCCCTGGGGGACTAGGAGAGACCCAGTACTTC
NA TRBJ2-2 NA TRBV27 CASSPPGGELFF TGTGCCAGCAGTCCCCCTGGCGGGGAGCTGTTTTTT
NA TRBJ1-2 NA TRBV27 CASSFGQRPNYGYTF TGTGCCAGCAGTTTCGGGCAGAGACCTAACTATGGCTACACCTTC
NA TRBJ1-3 NA TRBV5-1 CASSLARQDSGNTIYF TGCGCCAGCAGCTTGGCTCGTCAGGACTCTGGAAACACCATATATTTT
NA TRBJ1-5 NA TRBV12-3/TRBV12-4 CASSFGNQPQHF TGTGCCAGCAGTTTTGGCAATCAGCCCCAGCATTTT
NA TRBJ2-2 NA TRBV7-3 CASSLVVHTGELFF TGTGCCAGCAGCTTGGTAGTACACACCGGGGAGCTGTTTTTT
NA TRBJ1-4 NA TRBV5-8 CASSSAATNEKLFF TGTGCCAGCAGCTCCGCGGCAACTAATGAAAAACTGTTTTTT
NA TRBJ1-2 once TRBV7-2 CASSPTLGFGYTF TGTGCCAGCAGCCCGACATTAGGGTTTGGCTACACCTTC
TRBD2 TRBJ2-1 NA TRBV27 CASSSPSGRGLNEQFF TGTGCCAGCAGTTCCCCTAGCGGGAGGGGGCTCAATGAGCAGTTCTTC
NA TRBJ1-6 NA TRBV19 CASSIAALNNSPLHF TGTGCCAGTAGTATAGCGGCACTGAATAATTCACCCCTCCACTTT
NA TRBJ1-4 NA TRBV2 CASSQRAGFEKLFF TGTGCCAGCAGTCAACGCGCAGGGTTCGAAAAACTGTTTTTT
NA TRBJ2-7 NA TRBV9 CASSPGTSYEQYF TGTGCCAGCAGCCCCGGGACATCCTACGAGCAGTACTTC
TRBD2 TRBJ2-1 NA TRBV15 CATSRDPSGSHNEQFF TGTGCCACCAGCAGAGATCCTAGCGGATCCCACAATGAGCAGTTCTTC
NA TRBJ2-3 NA TRBV5-8 CASSPRGYTQYF TGTGCCAGCAGCCCCCGGGGATATACGCAGTATTTT
NA TRBJ2-7 NA TRBV6-5 CASSYPGSEQYF TGTGCCAGCAGTTACCCCGGCAGCGAGCAGTACTTC
NA TRBJ2-3 NA TRBV27 CASSYGTLITDTQYF TGTGCCAGCAGTTATGGGACTTTAATCACAGATACGCAGTATTTT
TRBD1 TRBJ1-3 NA TRBV5-1 CASSLNADRVEGTIYF TGCGCCAGCAGCTTAAATGCGGACAGGGTGGAAGGCACCATATATTTT
TRBD1 TRBJ2-5 NA TRBV19 CASSTGTGVLETQYF TGTGCCAGTAGTACCGGGACAGGGGTGCTGGAGACCCAGTACTTC
NA TRBJ2-1 NA TRBV6-5 CASSYSSVGPYNEQFF TGTGCCAGCAGTTATTCTAGCGTAGGACCCTACAATGAGCAGTTCTTC
TRBD1 TRBJ2-2 NA TRBV5-1 CASKDRAGTGELFF TGCGCCAGCAAAGACAGGGCCGGTACCGGGGAGCTGTTTTTT
TRBD2 TRBJ2-7 NA TRBV11-1 CASSKRGARYEQYF TGTGCCAGCAGTAAGCGGGGTGCCCGCTACGAGCAGTACTTC
NA TRBJ1-3 NA TRBV7-8 CASSLYPGNTIYF TGTGCCAGCAGCCTCTATCCTGGAAACACCATATATTTT
NA TRBJ2-2 NA TRBV6-5 CASSRQAPRTGELFF TGTGCCAGCAGCCGACAGGCGCCGCGCACCGGGGAGCTGTTTTTT
NA TRBJ2-2 NA TRBV27 CASSLSWRAGTGELFF TGTGCCAGCAGTTTATCGTGGAGGGCGGGCACCGGGGAGCTGTTTTTT
TRBD2 TRBJ2-1 NA TRBV10-2 CASSVVPTSGKGSRNEQFF TGCGCCAGCAGTGTCGTCCCGACTAGCGGCAAGGGGTCGCGAAATGAGCAGTTCTTC
NA TRBJ2-7 many TRBV9 CASSVQPQGSYEQYF TGTGCCAGCAGCGTCCAGCCACAGGGATCCTACGAGCAGTACTTC